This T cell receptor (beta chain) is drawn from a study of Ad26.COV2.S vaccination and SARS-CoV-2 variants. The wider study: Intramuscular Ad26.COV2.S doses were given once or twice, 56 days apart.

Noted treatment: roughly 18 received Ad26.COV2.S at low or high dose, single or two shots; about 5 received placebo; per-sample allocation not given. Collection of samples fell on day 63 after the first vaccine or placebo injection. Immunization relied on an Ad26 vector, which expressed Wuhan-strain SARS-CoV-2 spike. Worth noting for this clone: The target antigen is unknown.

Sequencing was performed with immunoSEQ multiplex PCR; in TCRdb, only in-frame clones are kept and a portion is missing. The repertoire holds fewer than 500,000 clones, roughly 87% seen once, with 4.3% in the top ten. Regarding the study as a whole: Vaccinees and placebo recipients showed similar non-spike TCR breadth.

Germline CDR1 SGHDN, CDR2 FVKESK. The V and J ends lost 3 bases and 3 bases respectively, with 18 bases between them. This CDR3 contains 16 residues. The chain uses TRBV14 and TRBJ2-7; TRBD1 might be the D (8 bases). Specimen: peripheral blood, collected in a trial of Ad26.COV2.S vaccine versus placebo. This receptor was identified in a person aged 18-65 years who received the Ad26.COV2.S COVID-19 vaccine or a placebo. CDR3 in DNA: TGTGCCAGCAGCCACGGACAGGGAGGGAATCACTACGAGCAGTACTTC. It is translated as CASSHGQGGNHYEQYF.